This T cell receptor beta chain is drawn from a study of CD8 T cells in Susac syndrome. The germline gives CDR1 SEHNR, CDR2 FQNEAQ (reference sequence). The CDR3 is 16 amino acids. Unmatched junction bases numbered 9, after V lost 0 bases and J lost 9 bases. TCR beta sequencing was performed on blood CD8+ and CD4+ T cells. Reverse transcription of roughly 0.5 to 1 ug RNA used random hexamers. The authors amplified TCR beta CDR3 across 54 Vbeta and 13 Jbeta using immunoSEQ multiplex PCR. TCRdb redid the calling of the immunoSEQ multiplex PCR reads with MiXCR, one entry per CDR3 protein. This sample has approximately 110,000 distinct CDR3 sequences; approximately 93% occur once, and the top ten carry roughly 0.29%.

This clonotype was sampled from a human donor with multiple sclerosis. Sequenced sample: CD8+ T cells from PBMCs. J is TRBJ2-2 and V is TRBV7-9; 8 bases map to TRBD1. CDR3 region: CASSLAQDRAHRELFF. The DNA of the CDR3 is TGTGCCAGCAGCTTAGCCCAGGACAGGGCCCACCGGGAGCTGTTTTTT.